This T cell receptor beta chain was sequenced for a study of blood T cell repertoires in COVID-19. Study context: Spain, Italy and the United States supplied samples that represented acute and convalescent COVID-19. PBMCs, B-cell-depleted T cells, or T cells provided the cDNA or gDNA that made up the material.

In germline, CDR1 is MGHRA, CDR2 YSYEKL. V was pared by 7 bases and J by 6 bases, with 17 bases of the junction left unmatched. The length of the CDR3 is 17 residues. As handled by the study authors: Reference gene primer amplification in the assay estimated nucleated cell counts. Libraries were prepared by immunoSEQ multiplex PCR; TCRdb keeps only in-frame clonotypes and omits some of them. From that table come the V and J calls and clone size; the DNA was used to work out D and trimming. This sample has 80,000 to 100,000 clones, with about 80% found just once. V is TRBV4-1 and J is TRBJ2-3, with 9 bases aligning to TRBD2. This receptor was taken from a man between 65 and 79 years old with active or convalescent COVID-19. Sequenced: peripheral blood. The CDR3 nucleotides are TGCGCCAGCATCCCCCGCGTTCGGCGGGGGGGCCCGGATACGCAGTATTTT. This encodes CASIPRVRRGGPDTQYF.